The 13 T cell receptor beta chains presented below share a single source sample, sequenced in a study of blood T cell repertoires in COVID-19 (dated by TCRdb to between 2020 and 2021). The method behind the library was the immunoSEQ multiplex PCR assay. The table was pulled from immuneACCESS by TCRdb, which kept in-frame rearrangements only. Such tables lose some clones; where checked, under half of the loss comes from unresolved V genes, and the rest has no known cause. The sample includes 240,000 or so clones, with 82% observed a single time. Around 1.8% of the sample comes from the top ten. The sample consisted of peripheral blood. The receptors derive from a woman older than 75 with acute or convalescent COVID-19.

This clone was picked up one time. This chain links TRBV2 with TRBJ1-6; D is possibly TRBD1 (5 bases). V was shortened by 10 bases and J by 0 bases, with 13 bases between the two germline ends. This CDR3 has 15 residues. Per the germline V gene, CDR1 is SNHLY and CDR2 is FYNNEI. CDR3 bases: TGTGCCACCGGGACTGGGAGCTCCTATAATTCACCCCTCCACTTT. Its translation: CATGTGSSYNSPLHF.

The chain uses TRBV29-1 and TRBJ1-1, with D perhaps matching TRBD1 (5 bases). The CDR3 is 14 amino acids. Trimming stripped 6 bases from V and 0 bases from J, with 14 bases between. Germline V CDR1 and CDR2: SQVTM, ANQGSEA. The CDR3 DNA is TGCAGCGTGAAGGGTCAGGGAATGAACACTGAAGCTTTCTTT. Translating it yields CSVKGQGMNTEAFF.

This clone was seen more than once but under ten times. This chain links TRBV6-6 with TRBJ1-6; 8 nucleotides match TRBD1. CDR1 is MNHNY and CDR2 is SVGAGI in the germline V gene (reference sequence). With V trimmed by 6 bases and J by 9 bases, 4 bases remained unmatched. The CDR3 is 13 residues long. The CDR3 reads CASRDRDGSPLHF. CDR3 DNA sequence: TGTGCCAGCAGGGACAGGGACGGTTCACCCCTCCACTTT.

DNA of the CDR3: TGTGCCAGTAGTAGGAGCGGGAGGGCCTTGGCCGGGGAGCTGTTTTTT. Amino acid sequence: CASSRSGRALAGELFF. The J gene is TRBJ2-2, the V gene TRBV19, with 10 positions matching TRBD2. The CDR3 contains 16 residues. V trimming: 4 bases; J trimming: 6 bases; junction bases outside the gene matches: 8. Germline lookup yields CDR1 LNHDA and CDR2 SQIVND (reference sequence).

The chain employs TRBV5-1 and TRBJ1-2, with 7 bases lining up with TRBD1. Germline V CDR1 and CDR2: SGHRS, YFSETQ. After removal of 2 bases from V and 8 bases from J, the junction contained 12 bases not matched to a gene. CDR3 length equals 15 residues. CDR3 in amino acids: CASSFGTVALRGYTF. In DNA form, the CDR3 reads TGCGCCAGCAGCTTCGGGACAGTAGCTTTGCGAGGCTACACCTTC.

The gene calls are TRBV28 and TRBJ2-1; 8 bases fit TRBD1. The CDR3 is made up of 15 amino acids. Trimming removed 4 bases from V and 2 bases from J; junction bases left unmatched: 4. The germline CDR1 and CDR2 sequences are MDHEN and SYDVKM. The DNA for the CDR3 is TGTGCCAGCAGTTCCGCGGGACAGGCCTACAATGAGCAGTTCTTC. Residues: CASSSAGQAYNEQFF. The full variable domain, completed using reference TRBV28 and TRBJ2-1, is DVKVTQSSRYLVKRTGEKVFLECVQDMDHENMFWYRQDPGLGLRLIYFSYDVKMKEKGDIPEGYSVSREKKERFSLILESASTNQTSMYLCASSSAGQAYNEQFFGPGTRLTVL.

About this clone: A junction boundary mismatches the germline segment, possibly from a read error. This chain links TRBV7-8 with TRBJ1-2; no clear D gene. Germline CDR1 and CDR2: SGHVS and FQNEAQ. The CDR3 loop spans 12 amino acids. The CDR3, as DNA: TGCCTAAGTGCGGGGAATGGCTATGGCTACACCTTC. Encoded protein: CLSAGNGYGYTF.

The J gene is TRBJ2-1, the V gene TRBV19; 7 bases fit TRBD1. This CDR3 region has 14 residues. Germline V gene lookup returns CDR1 LNHDA and CDR2 SQIVND (reference sequence). V gave up 5 bases and J gave up 9 bases; unmatched junction bases: 10. The CDR3: CASSPQGRSFEQFF. Written as DNA, the CDR3 is TGTGCCAGTAGTCCACAGGGGCGAAGTTTTGAGCAGTTCTTC.

The gene calls are TRBV7-8 and TRBJ2-3, with D possibly matching TRBD1 (5 bases). Between the trimmed V and J ends, which lost 2 bases and 0 bases, there was a span of 6 bases. The germline gives CDR1 SGHVS, CDR2 FQNEAQ. There are 14 residues in the CDR3. The CDR3 reads CASSLRQSTDTQYF. CDR3 in DNA: TGTGCCAGCAGCTTACGACAGAGCACAGATACGCAGTATTTT.

The chain couples TRBV3-1 (or the pseudogene TRBV3-2) to TRBJ1-2; D unclear. V shed 2 bases and J shed 6 bases, with 19 bases lying between them. This CDR3 has 16 residues. Per the germline V gene, CDR1 is LGHDT and CDR2 is YNNKEL (reference sequence). As DNA, the CDR3 is TGTGCCAGCAGCCAACGCCTCGGGGTCACTGGGGATGGCTACACCTTC. It specifies CASSQRLGVTGDGYTF.

The rearrangement links TRBV2 to TRBJ2-3; 7 bases map to TRBD1. Unmatched junction bases numbered 6, after V lost 7 bases and J lost 2 bases. The CDR3 totals 14 residues. Germline loops: CDR1 SNHLY, CDR2 FYNNEI. The CDR3 DNA follows: TGTGCCAGCATCCTGGGACAGAACACAGATACGCAGTATTTT. It is translated as CASILGQNTDTQYF.

The sample holds a few counts of this clone. The CDR3 here is CASKAAGDKAEAFF. In DNA form, the CDR3 reads TGTGCCAGTAAGGCAGCGGGGGATAAGGCTGAAGCTTTCTTT. This rearrangement joins TRBV19 to TRBJ1-1, with D possibly being TRBD1 (5 bases). V lost 7 bases to trimming and J lost 6 bases, with 18 bases between them. CDR1 LNHDA and CDR2 SQIVND come from the germline V gene (reference sequence). The CDR3 spans 14 residues.

This sequence joins TRBV30 and TRBJ2-7; D is perhaps TRBD2 (5 bases). This CDR3 is 13 amino acids long. V dropped 0 bases and J dropped 3 bases, with 9 bases sitting between them. Germline V gene lookup returns CDR1 GTSNPN and CDR2 SVGIG (reference sequence). DNA of the CDR3: TGTGCCTGGAGTGTACTAGGCCGCTACGAGCAGTACTTC. Encoded protein: CAWSVLGRYEQYF.